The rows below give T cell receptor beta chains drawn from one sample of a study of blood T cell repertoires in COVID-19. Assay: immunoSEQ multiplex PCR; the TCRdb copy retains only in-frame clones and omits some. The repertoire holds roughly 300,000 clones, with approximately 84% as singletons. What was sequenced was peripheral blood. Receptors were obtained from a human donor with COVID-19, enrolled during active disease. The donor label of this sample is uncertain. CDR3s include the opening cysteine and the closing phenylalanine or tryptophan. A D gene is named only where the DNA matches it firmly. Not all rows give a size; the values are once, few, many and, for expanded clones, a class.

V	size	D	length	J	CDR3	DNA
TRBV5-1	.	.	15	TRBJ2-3	CASSLDWGGTDTQYF	TGCGCCAGCAGCTTGGATTGGGGGGGCACAGATACGCAGTATTTT
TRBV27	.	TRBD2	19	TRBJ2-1	CARTAPGLAGLCSYNEQFF	TGTGCCAGAACCGCACCGGGACTAGCGGGACTTTGCTCCTACAATGAGCAGTTCTTC
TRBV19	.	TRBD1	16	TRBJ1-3	CASSPDRDLSGNTIYF	TGTGCCAGTAGTCCAGACAGGGATCTCTCTGGAAACACCATATATTTT
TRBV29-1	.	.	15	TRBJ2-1	CSVHQTPVLYNEQFF	TGCAGCGTTCACCAAACTCCCGTGCTCTACAATGAGCAGTTCTTC
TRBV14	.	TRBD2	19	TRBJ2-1	CASSQGRQGLAGFLSEQFF	TGTGCCAGCAGCCAGGGCCGACAGGGTCTAGCGGGATTCTTAAGTGAGCAGTTCTTC
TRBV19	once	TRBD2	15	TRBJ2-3	CASTSSGLASDTQYF	TGTGCCAGTACCTCCTCGGGACTAGCCTCAGATACGCAGTATTTT
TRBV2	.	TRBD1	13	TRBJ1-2	CASSRGNNYGYTF	TGTGCCAGCAGCAGGGGGAATAACTATGGCTACACCTTC
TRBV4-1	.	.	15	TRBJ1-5	CASSQDYGGVQPQHF	TGCGCCAGCAGCCAAGATTATGGGGGGGTTCAGCCCCAGCATTTT
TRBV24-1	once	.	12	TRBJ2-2	CATSDSFGELFF	TGTGCCACCAGTGATTCTTTCGGGGAGCTGTTTTTT
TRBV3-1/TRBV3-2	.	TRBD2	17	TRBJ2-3	CASSQVGSGRWADTQYF	TGTGCCAGCAGCCAAGTGGGGAGCGGGAGATGGGCAGATACGCAGTATTTT
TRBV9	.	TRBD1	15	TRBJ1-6	CASSPRDRGNSPLHF	TGTGCCAGCAGCCCCCGGGACAGGGGGAATTCACCCCTCCACTTT
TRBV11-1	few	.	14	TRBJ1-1	CASSFEGQNTEAFF	TGTGCCAGCAGCTTCGAGGGACAGAACACTGAAGCTTTCTTT
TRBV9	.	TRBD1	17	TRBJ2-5	CASSVPGTGGNVETQYF	TGTGCCAGCAGCGTACCTGGGACAGGGGGGAATGTGGAGACCCAGTACTTC
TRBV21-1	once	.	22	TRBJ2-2	CASSKARKGQALFLKNTGELFF	TGTGCCAGCAGCAAAGCGCGGAAAGGACAGGCCCTTTTTCTCAAGAACACCGGGGAGCTGTTTTTT
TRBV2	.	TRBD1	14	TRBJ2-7	CASSEDRSSYEQYF	TGTGCCAGCAGCGAGGACAGGAGCTCCTACGAGCAGTACTTC
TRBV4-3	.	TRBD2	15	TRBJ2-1	CASSQQLAAYNEQFF	TGCGCCAGCAGCCAACAACTAGCGGCATACAATGAGCAGTTCTTC
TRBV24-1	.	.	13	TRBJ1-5	CATSDLRSQPQHF	TGTGCCACCAGTGATTTGCGTTCTCAGCCCCAGCATTTT
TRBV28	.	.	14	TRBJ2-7	CASSLPQGSYEQYF	TGTGCCAGCAGTTTACCACAGGGTTCCTACGAGCAGTACTTC
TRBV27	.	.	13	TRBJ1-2	CASSLTGGHGYTF	TGTGCCAGCAGTTTAACCGGGGGGCATGGCTACACCTTC
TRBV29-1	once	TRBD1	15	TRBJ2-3	CSVEGDSQSTDTQYF	TGCAGCGTTGAAGGGGACAGCCAGAGCACAGATACGCAGTATTTT
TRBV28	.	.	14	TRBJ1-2	CASISGQANYGYTF	TGTGCCAGCATTTCAGGACAAGCTAACTATGGCTACACCTTC
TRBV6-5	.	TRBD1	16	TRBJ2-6	CASSYQGDSGANVLTF	TGTGCCAGCAGTTACCAGGGGGACTCTGGGGCCAACGTCCTGACTTTC
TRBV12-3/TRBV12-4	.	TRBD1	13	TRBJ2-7	CASSLATGDEQYF	TGTGCCAGCAGTCTGGCAACAGGGGACGAGCAGTACTTC
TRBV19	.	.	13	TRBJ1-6	CASAAGRNSPLHF	TGTGCCTCCGCCGCGGGGAGGAATTCACCCCTCCACTTT
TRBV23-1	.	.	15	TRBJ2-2	CARPNSHANTGELFF	TGCGCCAGACCCAACAGCCACGCGAACACCGGGGAGCTGTTTTTT
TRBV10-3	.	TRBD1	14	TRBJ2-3	CAIRTDRGGDTQYF	TGTGCCATCAGAACTGACAGGGGAGGAGATACGCAGTATTTT
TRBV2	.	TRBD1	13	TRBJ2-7	CASRGQGASEQYF	TGTGCCAGTAGGGGGCAGGGGGCTAGCGAGCAGTACTTC
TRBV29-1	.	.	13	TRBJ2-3	CSGGALGADTQYF	TGCAGCGGGGGCGCCCTCGGGGCAGATACGCAGTATTTT
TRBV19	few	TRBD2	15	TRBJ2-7	CASSSPLAGTYEQYF	TGTGCCAGTAGTTCCCCACTAGCGGGAACCTACGAGCAGTACTTC
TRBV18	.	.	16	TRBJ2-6	CASSRAASSGANVLTF	TGTGCCAGCTCACGGGCCGCAAGCTCTGGGGCCAACGTCCTGACTTTC
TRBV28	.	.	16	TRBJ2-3	CASSPTDGTSTDTQYF	TGTGCCAGCAGTCCTACGGACGGGACTAGCACAGATACGCAGTATTTT
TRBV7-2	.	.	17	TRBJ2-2	CASSFTMDSANTGELFF	TGTGCCAGCAGCTTTACAATGGACAGCGCGAACACCGGGGAGCTGTTTTTT
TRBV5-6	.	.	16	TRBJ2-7	CASSWGPVATSYEQYF	TGTGCCAGCAGCTGGGGGCCAGTTGCTACTTCCTACGAGCAGTACTTC
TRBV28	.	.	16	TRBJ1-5	CASSHPHREPNQPQHF	TGTGCCAGCAGTCACCCCCATCGGGAGCCCAATCAGCCCCAGCATTTT
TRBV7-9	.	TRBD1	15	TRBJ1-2	CASSSGQGFGYGYTF	TGTGCCAGCAGCTCGGGACAGGGGTTTGGCTATGGCTACACCTTC
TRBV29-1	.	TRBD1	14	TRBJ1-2	CSVEDGGQGYGYTF	TGCAGCGTTGAAGATGGGGGACAGGGCTATGGCTACACCTTC
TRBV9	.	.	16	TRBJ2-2	CASSAHHRANTGELFF	TGTGCCAGCAGCGCCCATCACAGGGCGAACACCGGGGAGCTGTTTTTT
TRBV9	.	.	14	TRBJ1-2	CASSPTGFGYGYTF	TGTGCCAGCAGCCCCACAGGGTTTGGCTATGGCTACACCTTC
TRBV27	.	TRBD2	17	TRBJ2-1	CASSPGGLAGHYNEQFF	TGTGCCAGCAGCCCAGGGGGACTAGCGGGCCACTACAATGAGCAGTTCTTC
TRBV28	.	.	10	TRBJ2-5	CASRQETQYF	TGTGCCAGCCGCCAAGAGACCCAGTACTTC
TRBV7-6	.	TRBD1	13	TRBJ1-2	CASSLGQGYGYTF	TGTGCCAGCAGCTTGGGACAGGGGTATGGCTACACCTTC
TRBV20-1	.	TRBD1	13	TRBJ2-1	CSASDRVHNEQFF	TGCAGTGCTAGTGACAGGGTCCACAATGAGCAGTTCTTC
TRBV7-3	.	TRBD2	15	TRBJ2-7	CASSLGLAVTYEQYF	TGTGCCAGCAGCTTGGGACTAGCGGTCACCTACGAGCAGTACTTC
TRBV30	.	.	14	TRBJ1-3	CAWSEGGRGNTIYF	TGTGCCTGGAGTGAAGGCGGCAGAGGAAACACCATATATTTT
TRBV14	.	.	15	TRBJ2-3	CASSHEASGTDTQYF	TGTGCCAGCAGCCATGAGGCTAGCGGCACAGATACGCAGTATTTT
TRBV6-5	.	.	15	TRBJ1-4	CASSPSRGINEKLFF	TGTGCCAGCAGTCCCTCCCGGGGAATTAATGAAAAACTGTTTTTT